One TCR beta chain is described in this entry. What it binds is not known. This CDR3 contains 14 residues. Germline V gene lookup returns CDR1 SGHDN and CDR2 FVKESK. J was trimmed by 5 bases and V by 0 bases; bases with no gene match: 1. This entry is derived from a study of shared clonotypes between healthy human individuals. Study outcomes and limitations: Sequencing depth was expected to influence donor clonotype sharing.

The deep-level immunoSEQ assay was used. An even split of each subset's genomic DNA across several immunoSEQ plates was performed. Repertoires were generated with immunoSEQ multiplex PCR, while TCRdb's copy carries only in-frame clones and drops some. The data hold approximately 530,000 clones, with roughly 95% observed a single time. The rearrangement joins TRBV14 to TRBJ2-5, with 9 bases fitting TRBD2. The sequencing input was naive CD4+ T cells sorted from blood. Subset specified: CD45RA+ positively selected. This TCR came from a woman in her twenties or thirties in good health. The CDR3 DNA sequence: TGTGCCAGCAGCCAAGACAGCGGGAGGGAGACCCAGTACTTC. This translates into CASSQDSGRETQYF.